The 9 T cell receptor beta chains reported below all come from one sample, sequenced in a study of OX40 agonist ivuxolimab in advanced cancers. The method was immunoSEQ multiplex PCR; TCRdb's version includes in-frame clones alone and lacks a portion of them. The table has 20,000 to 30,000 clones, approximately 70% seen once; the top ten hold around 19%. The sample in question was CD4+ or CD8+ T cells sorted from blood, obtained in a trial of the OX40 agonist ivuxolimab. The receptors here all came from an adult with an advanced solid tumor such as melanoma, head and neck, liver or kidney cancer.

J is TRBJ2-2 and V is TRBV5-1; TRBD2 matches 10 bases. Germline CDR1 SGHRS, CDR2 YFSETQ. The CDR3 has 17 residues. With V trimmed by 4 bases and J by 5 bases, 11 bases remained unmatched. The CDR3 region is CASSPSSGGPGTGELFF. The CDR3 DNA is TGCGCCAGCAGCCCGAGTAGCGGGGGGCCGGGTACCGGGGAGCTGTTTTTT. The variable domain in full, with the rest retrieved from reference TRBV5-1 and TRBJ2-2, is KAGVTQTPRYLIKTRGQQVTLSCSPISGHRSVSWYQQTPGQGLQFLFEYFSETQRNKGNFPGRFSGRQFSNSRSEMNVSTLELGDSALYLCASSPSSGGPGTGELFFGEGSRLTVL.

J is TRBJ2-3 and V is TRBV7-9; TRBD2 matches 12 bases. The CDR3 is 15 amino acids. Germline loops: CDR1 SEHNR, CDR2 FQNEAQ (reference sequence). J gave up 6 bases and V 5 bases, and 6 bases lay outside the gene matches. The CDR3 nucleotides are TGTGCCAGCAGCCCTAGCGGGGGGGCCACCGATACGCAGTATTTT. This translates into CASSPSGGATDTQYF.

This clone turned up a few times. J is TRBJ1-1 and V is TRBV5-4, with D perhaps TRBD1 (5 bases). Germline V gene lookup returns CDR1 SGHNT and CDR2 YYREEE (reference sequence). The CDR3 consists of 17 residues. V lost 0 bases and J lost 0, with 15 bases in between. The CDR3 sequence is CASSLEGRLQLNTEAFF. CDR3 nucleotides: TGTGCCAGCAGCTTGGAGGGGCGACTACAATTGAACACTGAAGCTTTCTTT.

V usage is TRBV11-2 and J usage is TRBJ2-3; D remains ambiguous. The V gene's germline CDR1 is SGHAT and CDR2 FQNNGV. Deletions cut 3 bases from V and 2 bases from J, with 9 bases between. This CDR3 has 14 amino acids. CDR3 sequence reads: CASSFPSLTDTQYF. CDR3 nucleotide sequence: TGTGCCAGCAGCTTTCCGTCGCTCACAGATACGCAGTATTTT.

Concerning this clone itself: A much larger clonotype is one base distant, so this may be a read error. Other DNA sequences in the sample encode the same CDR3. The rearrangement uses TRBV29-1 and TRBJ2-1, with 7 bases identical to TRBD2. The CDR3 has 18 residues. Germline assignment: CDR1 SQVTM and CDR2 ANQGSEA. V shed 3 bases, J shed 1 base, and the junction held 15 bases outside the gene matches. The CDR3 loop reads CSVDGGGGAGGSYNEQFF. For the CDR3, the DNA is TGCAGCGTTGACGGTGGGGGAGGGGCAGGAGGTTCCTACAATGAGCAGTTCTTC.

The chain links TRBV19 to TRBJ1-1; D possibly corresponds to TRBD1 (6 bases). The CDR3 has 18 residues. The germline V gene encodes CDR1 LNHDA and CDR2 SQIVND (reference sequence). V gave up 2 bases and J gave up 1 base, with 20 bases separating them. The CDR3 nucleotides read TGTGCCAGTAGTATAAGAGGGGCTGGGGGCGGCGGGAACACTGAAGCTTTCTTT. Amino acids: CASSIRGAGGGGNTEAFF.

This clone has just a few counts. This chain links TRBV27 with TRBJ2-1; tentatively, D is TRBD1 (5 bases). The CDR3 totals 12 residues. The germline CDR1 and CDR2 sequences are MNHEY and SMNVEV (reference sequence). V gave up 6 bases and J gave up 2 bases, with 5 bases separating them. The CDR3 reads CASRTAYNEQFF. CDR3 sequence (DNA): TGTGCCAGCAGGACAGCCTACAATGAGCAGTTCTTC.

The chain recombines TRBV5-1 with TRBJ1-1, with D uncertain. V lost 3 bases to trimming and J lost 1 base, with 4 bases between them. Germline V CDR1 and CDR2: SGHRS, YFSETQ. The CDR3 totals 12 residues. CDR3 in DNA: TGCGCCAGCAGCTCGCCGAACACTGAAGCTTTCTTT. It codes for CASSSPNTEAFF.

This chain connects TRBV5-1 to TRBJ1-2; no firm D call. Trimming removed 5 bases from V and 7 bases from J, with 12 bases in between. This CDR3 comprises 12 residues. CDR1 and CDR2 from the germline V gene are SGHRS and YFSETQ. The CDR3 loop reads CASSEGSTGYTF. The CDR3 DNA sequence: TGCGCCAGCAGTGAAGGGAGTACTGGCTACACCTTC.